This is a list of T cell receptor beta chains from one sample in a study of OX40 agonist ivuxolimab in advanced cancers. Repertoires were generated with immunoSEQ multiplex PCR, while TCRdb's copy carries only in-frame clones and drops some. The data contain 47,000 or so clones, 85% to 90% of them singletons. This specimen consisted of CD4+ or CD8+ T cells sorted from blood, obtained in a trial of the OX40 agonist ivuxolimab. The receptors come from an adult with an advanced solid tumor such as melanoma, head and neck, liver or kidney cancer. The CDR3 runs from the conserved cysteine through the conserved F or W.

V gene	CDR3 length	J gene	CDR3 protein
TRBV9	14	TRBJ2-5	CASSEGGGAETQYF
TRBV19	15	TRBJ2-3	CASSLAGGSTDTQYF
TRBV28	12	TRBJ2-7	CASGQSSYEQYF
TRBV5-6	13	TRBJ1-5	CASSLEQNQPQHF
TRBV11-3	13	TRBJ1-2	CASSPRLADGYTF
TRBV9	15	TRBJ2-3	CASSVDGTPQDTQYF
TRBV19	14	TRBJ2-1	CASDSGGAYNEQFF
TRBV7-7	13	TRBJ2-7	CASSSGTGNEQYF
TRBV9	13	TRBJ1-1	CASSVGGDTEAFF
TRBV28	15	TRBJ1-5	CASSIYPDLNQPQHF
TRBV10-1	14	TRBJ1-2	CASSNRERPYGYTF
TRBV19	11	TRBJ1-1	CATRPGTEAFF
TRBV9	16	TRBJ2-5	CASSSTSGGPGETQYF
TRBV28	15	TRBJ1-1	CASSPPMVSNTEAFF
TRBV4-2	17	TRBJ2-1	CASSQEDRDTSYHEQFF
TRBV4-3	13	TRBJ2-7	CASSQVVAYEQYF
TRBV5-6	13	TRBJ1-2	CASSRTGAESYTF
TRBV9	15	TRBJ2-5	CASSVGFTDQETQYF
TRBV7-2	16	TRBJ1-2	CASSFTLWDRVNGYTF
TRBV7-9	11	TRBJ2-1	CASRYNNEQFF
TRBV10-2	15	TRBJ2-2	CASIAGLAGTGELFF
TRBV5-1	14	TRBJ2-1	CASNGGQGQGEQFF
TRBV15	16	TRBJ2-3	CATSRDLEGAGDTQYF
TRBV6-1	13	TRBJ2-7	CASSEWEGLEQYF
TRBV2	16	TRBJ1-6	CASSEAGPLYNSPLHF
TRBV13	14	TRBJ1-1	CASSLEQGNTEAFF
TRBV11-3	15	TRBJ2-7	CASSTRDRGLDEQYF
TRBV29-1	11	TRBJ2-7	CSVDAGDEQYF
TRBV7-2	17	TRBJ1-2	CASSLTTEDVANYGYTF
TRBV7-3	17	TRBJ2-7	CASSLFSVGGAGYEQYF
TRBV29-1	14	TRBJ1-1	CSVEGTGSFTEAFF
TRBV2	18	TRBJ2-7	CASSEGGPLQTGYYEQYF
TRBV11-3	13	TRBJ2-3	CASSLDPADTQYF
TRBV7-9	14	TRBJ2-3	CASSRTVSTDTQYF
TRBV28	14	TRBJ2-1	CASTPRVAYNEQFF
TRBV11-2	17	TRBJ2-7	CASSLDQFRSAPYEQYF
TRBV28	16	TRBJ1-3	CASSQTKGIAGNTIYF
TRBV7-6	14	TRBJ1-5	CASSFDRGHQPQHF
TRBV6-5	13	TRBJ2-1	CASSGGPYNEQFF
TRBV2	13	TRBJ2-3	CASTGTVTDTQYF